Below, 28 T cell receptor beta chains from the same sample are listed, as sequenced in a study of vaccination and CD4 T cells after COVID-19. Antigens of these TCRs are unknown. Sample treatment: roughly 11-day PBMC culture with coronavirus spike peptide pools or control peptides (ViraFEST assay). Cultured CD4+ T cell DNA underwent sequencing with the Oncomine TCR Beta short-read assay. TCRdb fed the PCR reads into MiXCR, producing one record per CDR3 protein. Among about 20,000 distinct CDR3 sequences, 50% to 65% were seen once, and the ten largest hold 6.6%. Here the sequenced sample was CD4+ T cells from blood, cultured in vitro, taken before SARS-CoV-2 vaccination. Source of these receptors: a human donor who had recovered from COVID-19.

This clonotype was counted a few times. The rearrangement uses TRBV21-1 and TRBJ2-5; the D call of TRBD1 is as the table states it, not checked on the DNA. TRBV21-1 counts as a pseudogene. The CDR3 loop spans 15 amino acids. DNA of the CDR3: TGTGCCAGCAGCAAAGATGGCAGGGTATCAGAGACCCAGTACTTC. Translation: CASSKDGRVSETQYF.

The chain recombines TRBV4-2 with TRBJ2-7, with 16 bases matching TRBD2. The CDR3 runs to 17 residues. The V gene's germline CDR1 is LGHNA and CDR2 YNFKEQ. The ends lost 6 bases at V and 7 bases at J; junction bases unmatched: 12. In DNA, the CDR3 is TGTGCCAGCAGGTCGTCGGCCGGGACTAGCGGGAGGGGTGAGCAGTACTTC. Its translation is CASRSSAGTSGRGEQYF.

The rearrangement joins TRBV19 to TRBJ1-5; maybe TRBD1 (5 bases). Germline V gives CDR1 LNHDA, CDR2 SQIVND (reference sequence). CDR3 length: 17 amino acids. Trimming shortened V by 3 bases and J by 0 bases, and 15 bases separated the two germline ends. The CDR3 DNA reads TGTGCCAGTAGTATCCGGGGACCTTCTCTTAGCAATCAGCCCCAGCATTTT. Residues: CASSIRGPSLSNQPQHF.

J is TRBJ2-3 and V is TRBV20-1; 9 nucleotides line up with TRBD1. The CDR3 extends over 14 amino acids. CDR1 is DFQATT, CDR2 SNEGSKA, per germline (reference sequence). V lost 4 bases to trimming and J lost 6 bases; unmatched junction nucleotides: 8. CDR3 DNA sequence: TGCAGTGCTATGCCGGGACAGGGAGCGGATACGCAGTATTTT. The encoded protein is CSAMPGQGADTQYF.

V and J are TRBV6-1 and TRBJ1-6; no firm D call. CDR1 and CDR2 from the germline V gene are MNHNS and SASEGT. The CDR3 is 14 residues long. Deletions cut 4 bases from V and 3 bases from J, with 7 bases between. The CDR3 loop reads CASSGVNYNSPLHF. The CDR3 nucleotides are TGTGCCAGCAGTGGTGTCAACTATAATTCACCCCTCCACTTT.

The chain couples TRBV7-2 to TRBJ2-7; TRBD1 matches at 8 bases. This CDR3 is 12 amino acids long. Germline loops: CDR1 SGHTA, CDR2 FQGNSA. With V trimmed by 3 bases and J by 6 bases, 1 base remained unmatched. The CDR3 nucleotides are TGTGCCAGCAGCTTCACAGGGGGCGAGCAGTACTTC. It yields the protein CASSFTGGEQYF.

The chain joins TRBV23-1 to TRBJ2-7; maybe TRBD2 (6 bases). TRBV23-1 is identified as an open reading frame with a role that is uncertain. Deletions cut 7 bases from V and 6 bases from J, with 25 bases between. CDR3 size: 16 residues. CDR3 nucleotide sequence: TGCGCCAGCACCGAAATCCCGAGGACGAAGGGAGGCGAGCAGTACTTC. Amino acids: CASTEIPRTKGGEQYF.

This sequence joins TRBV20-1 and TRBJ2-4; D unclear. Germline CDR1 is DFQATT and CDR2 is SNEGSKA (reference sequence). CDR3 length: 13 amino acids. V gave up 0 bases and J gave up 0 bases, with 3 bases separating them. In nucleotides, the CDR3 is TGCAGTGCTAGAGAACTAGCCAAAAACATTCAGTACTTC. This encodes CSARELAKNIQYF.

This chain connects TRBV24-1 to TRBJ2-2; TRBD2 agrees at 7 bases. Germline V lookup: CDR1 KGHDR, CDR2 SFDVKD. The V segment lost 1 base and the J segment 1 base; nucleotides outside the gene matches: 8. CDR3 size: 18 residues. The CDR3 protein is CATSDFNRASGNTGELFF. The CDR3 region has the DNA TGTGCCACCAGTGATTTTAATAGGGCTAGCGGGAACACCGGGGAGCTGTTTTTT.

The chain has TRBV7-2 and TRBJ2-5, with 12 bases lining up with TRBD2. Germline CDR1 SGHTA, CDR2 FQGNSA. J lost 2 bases, V lost 5 bases, and 12 bases had no gene match. The CDR3 extends over 18 amino acids. The CDR3: CASSGTELAGGIQETQYF. The CDR3 DNA sequence: TGTGCCAGCAGCGGGACAGAGCTAGCGGGAGGGATTCAAGAGACCCAGTACTTC.

CDR3 bases: TGTGCCTGGACCGCCGGGGGTCTCGGGACAAGGGTCACTGAAGCTTTCTTT. This codes for CAWTAGGLGTRVTEAFF. The chain carries TRBV30 and TRBJ1-1; TRBD1 is a possible D gene (6 bases). The CDR3 covers 17 residues. The germline CDR1 and CDR2 sequences are GTSNPN and SVGIG (reference sequence). V gave up 4 bases and J gave up 4 bases, with 25 bases separating them.

The CDR3 region has the DNA TGCGCCAGCAGCTTCGACCCGAGCTCCTACGAGCAGTACTTC. This gives the protein CASSFDPSSYEQYF. This rearrangement joins TRBV5-1 to TRBJ2-7; D gene unclear. V was trimmed by 2 bases and J by 0 bases, leaving 9 bases between them. The V gene's germline CDR1 is SGHRS and CDR2 YFSETQ. The CDR3 covers 14 residues.

There are a few counts of this clonotype. The chain is built from TRBV19 and TRBJ2-4; TRBD1 aligns across 10 bases. Trimming at V came to 9 bases and at J to 7 bases, leaving 6 bases not matched to a gene. This CDR3 is built from 13 residues. Germline V lookup: CDR1 LNHDA, CDR2 SQIVND (reference sequence). This CDR3 reads CASGTGVANIQYF. CDR3 nucleotides: TGTGCCAGCGGGACAGGGGTGGCGAACATTCAGTACTTC. The full variable domain, with the rest looked up from reference TRBV19 and TRBJ2-4, is DGGITQSPKYLFRKEGQNVTLSCEQNLNHDAMYWYRQDPGQGLRLIYYSQIVNDFQKGDIAEGYSVSREKKESFPLTVTSAQKNPTAFYLCASGTGVANIQYFGAGTRLSVL.

The CDR3 DNA reads TGTGCCAGCAGTGAAGGACAAAGAAACACTGAAGCTTTCTTT. Encoded protein: CASSEGQRNTEAFF. V gene TRBV6-1 combines with J gene TRBJ1-1, with D hard to call. The CDR3 covers 14 residues. The V gene's germline CDR1 is MNHNS and CDR2 SASEGT. V was shortened by 1 base and J by 2 bases, with 8 bases between the two germline ends.

The chain has TRBV6-1 and TRBJ1-5, with D perhaps matching TRBD1 (5 bases). CDR1 MNHNS and CDR2 SASEGT come from the germline V gene. V dropped 4 bases and J dropped 4 bases, with 8 bases sitting between them. The CDR3 spans 13 residues. This CDR3 is CASSGPGNQPQHF. The CDR3 bases are TGTGCCAGCAGTGGGCCAGGGAATCAGCCCCAGCATTTT.

The table lists this clonotype with a few counts. The chain joins TRBV7-8 to TRBJ1-2; D remains ambiguous. V shed 1 base and J shed 0 bases, with 12 bases lying between them. Germline CDR1 reads SGHVS; CDR2 reads FQNEAQ. The CDR3 loop spans 16 amino acids. The CDR3 DNA follows: TGTGCCAGCAGCTTAGTTGGCCGGCTGGCTAACTATGGCTACACCTTC. Translation: CASSLVGRLANYGYTF.

CDR3 sequence: CASASSGAGGGELFF. The CDR3 DNA sequence: TGTGCCAGCGCTTCCTCGGGAGCTGGGGGCGGGGAGCTGTTTTTT. The chain is built from TRBV7-9 and TRBJ2-2; a possible D gene is TRBD2 (6 bases). The CDR3 covers 15 residues. The germline V gene has CDR1 SEHNR and CDR2 FQNEAQ (reference sequence). V was clipped by 8 bases and J by 7 bases, with 20 bases between them.

This clonotype showed up just a few times. This chain joins TRBV7-8 and TRBJ2-5; TRBD1 might be the D (5 bases). CDR3 length equals 15 residues. Germline CDR1 SGHVS, CDR2 FQNEAQ. V gave up 5 bases and J gave up 2 bases, with 15 bases separating them. As DNA, the CDR3 is TGTGCCAGCAGCGGCTTAGGGGCGGTACAAGAGACCCAGTACTTC. This translates into CASSGLGAVQETQYF.

V is TRBV20-1 and J is TRBJ2-5, with 8 nucleotides matching TRBD2. V lost 5 bases to trimming and J lost 4 bases; unmatched junction nucleotides: 6. Germline CDR1 reads DFQATT; CDR2 reads SNEGSKA (reference sequence). There are 13 residues in the CDR3. The CDR3 spells CSAQSGSVETQYF. CDR3 nucleotides: TGCAGTGCTCAAAGCGGGAGCGTAGAGACCCAGTACTTC.

This clonotype was found a few times. The chain joins TRBV7-9 to TRBJ1-1; 7 bases line up with TRBD1. Germline V CDR1 and CDR2: SEHNR, FQNEAQ (reference sequence). Trimming took 5 bases from V and 6 from J; bases not matched to a gene: 9. This CDR3 spans 14 amino acids. CDR3 region: CASSHLQGYPEAFF. The DNA for the CDR3 is TGTGCCAGCAGCCACCTACAGGGGTACCCTGAAGCTTTCTTT.

The V and J genes are TRBV6-4 and TRBJ2-1; possible D gene TRBD2, 6 bases. Trimming removed 5 bases from V and 0 bases from J, with 11 bases in between. The CDR3 consists of 15 residues. CDR1 and CDR2 (germline): MRHNA, SNTAGT. CDR3 loop: CASSSSESSYNEQFF. The DNA of the CDR3 is TGTGCCAGCAGTTCTAGCGAAAGCTCCTACAATGAGCAGTTCTTC.

V and J are TRBV6-1 and TRBJ1-1; tentative D call: TRBD1 (5 bases). The CDR3 extends over 14 amino acids. Germline CDR1 and CDR2: MNHNS and SASEGT. V was shortened by 0 bases and J by 6 bases, with 11 bases between the two germline ends. CDR3: CASSEAGWGAEAFF. DNA of the CDR3: TGTGCCAGCAGTGAAGCGGGTTGGGGCGCTGAAGCTTTCTTT.

The chain links TRBV30 to TRBJ2-7; 9 bases align to TRBD2. J gave up 4 bases and V 4 bases, and 5 bases lay outside the gene matches. CDR1 is GTSNPN and CDR2 is SVGIG in the germline V gene (reference sequence). The CDR3 spans 13 residues. This CDR3 is CAWTSSGIYEQYF. CDR3 in DNA: TGTGCCTGGACTTCTAGCGGGATTTACGAGCAGTACTTC.

This clonotype was seen a handful of times. This chain links TRBV29-1 with TRBJ2-3; 15 nucleotides match TRBD2. The germline V gene has CDR1 SQVTM and CDR2 ANQGSEA. J gave up 4 bases and V 4 bases, and 0 bases lay outside the gene matches. CDR3 size: 14 residues. CDR3 bases: TGCAGCGTTGGGACTAGCGGGAGGGCAGATACGCAGTATTTT. Residues: CSVGTSGRADTQYF.

The CDR3, as DNA: TGTGCCAGCTCACCGGTAGGGGAGGGCTACACCTTC. This translates into CASSPVGEGYTF. The chain joins TRBV18 to TRBJ1-2, with D tentatively TRBD1 (5 bases). V was pared by 3 bases and J by 8 bases, with 10 bases between. Germline assignment: CDR1 KGHSH and CDR2 LQKENI. CDR3 length equals 12 residues.

This clonotype appeared a single time. This rearrangement joins TRBV20-1 to TRBJ2-3; D possibly corresponds to TRBD2 (6 bases). The germline V and J ends were trimmed by 2 bases and 2 bases, with 11 bases remaining between them. The length of the CDR3 is 14 residues. Germline V gene sequence: CDR1 DFQATT, CDR2 SNEGSKA (reference sequence). The DNA of the CDR3 is TGCAGTGCTAGACCGGGGGTGGCCACAGATACGCAGTATTTT. The encoded protein is CSARPGVATDTQYF.

The V and J genes are TRBV20-1 and TRBJ2-7; TRBD2 is a possible D gene (5 bases). The germline gives CDR1 DFQATT, CDR2 SNEGSKA (reference sequence). CDR3 length: 12 residues. The V gene lost 3 bases and the J gene lost 7 bases, with 13 bases spanning the gap. The CDR3 sequence is CSARPGSGEQYF. The CDR3 bases are TGCAGTGCTAGGCCCGGGTCGGGGGAGCAGTACTTC.

This clonotype was observed a few times. V is TRBV19 and J is TRBJ2-3; D not certain. Trimming took 10 bases from V and 2 from J, leaving 7 bases between them. The CDR3 covers 11 residues. Germline V gives CDR1 LNHDA, CDR2 SQIVND (reference sequence). The CDR3 sequence is CATQYTDTQYF. CDR3 nucleotide sequence: TGTGCCACACAATACACAGATACGCAGTATTTT.